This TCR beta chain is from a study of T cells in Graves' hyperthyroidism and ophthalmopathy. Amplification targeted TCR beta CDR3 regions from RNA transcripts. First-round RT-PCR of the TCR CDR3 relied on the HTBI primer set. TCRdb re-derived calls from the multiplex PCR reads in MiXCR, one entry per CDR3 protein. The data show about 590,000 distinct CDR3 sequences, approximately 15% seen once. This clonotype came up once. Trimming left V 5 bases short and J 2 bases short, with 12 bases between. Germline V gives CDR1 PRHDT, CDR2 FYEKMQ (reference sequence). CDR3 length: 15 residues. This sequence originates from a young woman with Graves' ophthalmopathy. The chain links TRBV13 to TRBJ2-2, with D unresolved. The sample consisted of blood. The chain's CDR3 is CASSPNAENTGELFF. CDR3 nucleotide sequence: TGTGCCAGCAGCCCCAATGCAGAAAACACCGGGGAGCTGTTTTTT.